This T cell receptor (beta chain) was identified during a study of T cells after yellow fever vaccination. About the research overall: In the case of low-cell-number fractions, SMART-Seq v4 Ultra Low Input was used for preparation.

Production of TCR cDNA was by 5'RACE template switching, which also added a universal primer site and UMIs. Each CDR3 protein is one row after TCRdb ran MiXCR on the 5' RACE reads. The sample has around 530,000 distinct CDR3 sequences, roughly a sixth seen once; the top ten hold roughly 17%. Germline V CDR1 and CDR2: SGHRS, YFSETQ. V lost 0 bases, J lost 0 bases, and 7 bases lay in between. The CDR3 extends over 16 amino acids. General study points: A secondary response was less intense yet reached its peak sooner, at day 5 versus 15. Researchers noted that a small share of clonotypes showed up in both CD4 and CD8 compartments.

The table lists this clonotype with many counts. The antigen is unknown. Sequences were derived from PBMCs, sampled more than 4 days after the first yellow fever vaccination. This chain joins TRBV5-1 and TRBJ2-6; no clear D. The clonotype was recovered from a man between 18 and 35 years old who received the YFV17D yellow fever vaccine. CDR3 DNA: TGCGCCAGCAGCTTGGGACCCCTCTCTGGGGCCAACGTCCTGACTTTC. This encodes CASSLGPLSGANVLTF.